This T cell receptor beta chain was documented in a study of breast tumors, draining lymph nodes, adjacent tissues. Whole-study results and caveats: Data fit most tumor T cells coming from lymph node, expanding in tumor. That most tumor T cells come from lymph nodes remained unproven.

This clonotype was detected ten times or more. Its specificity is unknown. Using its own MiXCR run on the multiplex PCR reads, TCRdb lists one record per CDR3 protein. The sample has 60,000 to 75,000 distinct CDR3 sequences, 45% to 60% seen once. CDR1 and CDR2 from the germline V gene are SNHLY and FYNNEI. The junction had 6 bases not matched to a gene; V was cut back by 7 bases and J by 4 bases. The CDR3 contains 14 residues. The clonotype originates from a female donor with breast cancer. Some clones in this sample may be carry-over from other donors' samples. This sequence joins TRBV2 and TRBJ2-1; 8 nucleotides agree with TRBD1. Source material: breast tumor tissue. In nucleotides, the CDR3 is TGTGCCAGCATCCGGACAGGGTTTTACAATGAGCAGTTCTTC. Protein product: CASIRTGFYNEQFF.